This T cell receptor beta chain was sequenced in a study of cytomegalovirus exposure and HLA in healthy donors. Comments on this clone: Its matching antigen is unknown.

The PCR had 60 Vbeta and 13 Jbeta primers. Data came from immunoSEQ multiplex PCR; TCRdb stores just in-frame clones and leaves some out. The profile shows 250,000 to 350,000 clones, around 80% of them singletons. The CDR3 has 13 amino acids. Germline values: CDR1 MNHEY, CDR2 SMNVEV (reference sequence). Trimming took off 6 bases at V and 2 bases at J, with 11 bases between the two ends. Regarding the study as a whole: Clonal expansion was found to be greater in HLA-associated TCR beta chains than in equally common others in a later analysis. 150 or so TCR beta chains were listed as cytomegalovirus-associated.

The chain links TRBV27 to TRBJ2-7, with D perhaps TRBD2 (5 bases). This clonotype originated in a girl aged 2 to 9 in good health and CMV-seronegative. Sequencing used PBMCs. Here the CDR3 DNA reads TGTGCCAGCAGACTCGGACTCGCCTACGAGCAGTACTTC. It encodes CASRLGLAYEQYF.